The 26 T cell receptor beta chains below were found in one sample sequenced in a study of shared clonotypes between healthy human individuals. Profiling relied on immunoSEQ multiplex PCR, and the TCRdb table lists in-frame clones only, not all of them. The sample shows about 490,000 clones, 70% to 85% of them seen only once. The sequencing input was PBMCs. These TCRs come from a woman between 40 and 50 years old in good health. Some clones in this sample may be carry-over from other donors' samples.

This sequence joins TRBV4-1 and TRBJ1-2; D remains unclear. Trimming removed 4 bases from V and 2 bases from J, with 5 bases in between. Looked up from germline, CDR1 is MGHRA and CDR2 is YSYEKL. The CDR3 spans 12 residues. CDR3 nucleotides: TGCGCCAGCAGCCGGGAGAACTATGGCTACACCTTC. This encodes CASSRENYGYTF.

The rearrangement uses TRBV5-1 and TRBJ2-5, with 8 bases matching TRBD2. Trimming removed 3 bases from V and 3 bases from J; junction bases left unmatched: 4. The CDR3 length is 14 residues. Germline V gene data show CDR1 as SGHRS and CDR2 as YFSETQ. CDR3 coding DNA: TGCGCCAGCAGCTCGCCGGGACTAGAAGAGACCCAGTACTTC. This gives the protein CASSSPGLEETQYF.

J is TRBJ1-5 and V is TRBV2; D might be TRBD1 (5 bases). CDR3 size: 13 residues. The V and J ends lost 8 bases and 4 bases respectively, with 12 bases between them. Germline CDR1 is SNHLY and CDR2 is FYNNEI. The CDR3 nucleotides are TGTGCCAGCGGCCGGGACCCTAATCAGCCCCAGCATTTT. Protein: CASGRDPNQPQHF.

The chain carries TRBV19 and TRBJ1-4, with 7 bases lining up with TRBD1. J was trimmed by 5 bases and V by 3 bases; bases with no gene match: 3. From germline, CDR1 is LNHDA and CDR2 SQIVND (reference sequence). CDR3 length: 14 residues. CDR3 sequence: CASSIQGVNEKLFF. The CDR3 coding sequence is TGTGCCAGTAGTATCCAGGGGGTGAATGAAAAACTGTTTTTT.

Ten or more counts support this clone. This chain links TRBV10-3 with TRBJ2-3, with 8 positions matching TRBD2. This CDR3 is built from 16 residues. J gave up 1 base and V 3 bases, and 6 bases lay outside the gene matches. The germline V gene has CDR1 ENHRY and CDR2 SYGVKD. CDR3 region: CAISDSRGGRTDTQYF. Written as DNA, the CDR3 is TGTGCCATCAGTGATTCTCGGGGGGGTCGCACAGATACGCAGTATTTT.

The chain carries TRBV2 and TRBJ1-4, with D hard to call. Germline V gene lookup returns CDR1 SNHLY and CDR2 FYNNEI. The CDR3 has 14 amino acids. Trimming left V 3 bases short and J 5 bases short, with 10 bases between. CDR3 DNA sequence: TGTGCCAGCAGTGAGGGTCAGCCAAATGAAAAACTGTTTTTT. Its protein product is CASSEGQPNEKLFF.

This clone has a single count. The chain is built from TRBV7-2 and TRBJ2-3; the D gene is possibly TRBD2 (6 bases). Deletions cut 5 bases from V and 9 bases from J, with 18 bases between. This CDR3 is 14 amino acids long. Germline values: CDR1 SGHTA, CDR2 FQGNSA. CDR3: CASSNPSRRGTQYF. CDR3 nucleotide sequence: TGTGCCAGCAGCAACCCTTCGCGCCGGGGGACGCAGTATTTT.

The V and J genes are TRBV5-1 and TRBJ2-2; D gene unclear. The V end lost 1 base, the J end lost 3 bases, and 4 bases lay between the germline ends. CDR1 is SGHRS, CDR2 YFSETQ, per germline. This CDR3 region has 13 residues. This CDR3 is CASSLFDTGELFF. The CDR3 bases are TGCGCCAGCAGCTTGTTTGACACCGGGGAGCTGTTTTTT.

This clone has just a few counts. The chain couples TRBV7-2 to TRBJ2-3; D might be TRBD1 (5 bases). Germline CDR1 reads SGHTA; CDR2 reads FQGNSA. The CDR3 runs to 15 residues. Trimming took 2 bases from V and 2 from J, leaving 11 bases between them. The CDR3 DNA is TGTGCCAGCAGCTTACAGGGAACCCTCACAGATACGCAGTATTTT. It codes for CASSLQGTLTDTQYF.

The chain uses TRBV28 and TRBJ2-2; no clear D gene. Germline CDR1 MDHEN, CDR2 SYDVKM. V lost 1 base and J lost 5, with 11 bases in between. CDR3 length equals 15 residues. The CDR3 DNA is TGTGCCAGCAGTTTATCCTCCTCCTGGACCGGGGAGCTGTTTTTT. The encoded protein is CASSLSSSWTGELFF.

The V and J genes are TRBV30 and TRBJ1-2; unclear D gene. Looked up from germline, CDR1 is GTSNPN and CDR2 is SVGIG (reference sequence). The CDR3 length is 10 residues. Trimming cost V 5 bases and J 5 bases, with 6 bases left between them. The CDR3 loop reads CAWWGYGYTF. CDR3 nucleotides: TGTGCCTGGTGGGGTTATGGCTACACCTTC.

V usage is TRBV7-2 and J usage is TRBJ2-3; D remains ambiguous. V was shortened by 5 bases and J by 1 base, with 7 bases between the two germline ends. The CDR3 extends over 13 amino acids. CDR1 and CDR2 from the germline V gene are SGHTA and FQGNSA. Here the CDR3 reads CASSPRGTDTQYF. The CDR3 coding sequence is TGTGCCAGCAGCCCCCGCGGCACAGATACGCAGTATTTT.

The chain has TRBV6-5 and TRBJ2-1; D tentatively reads TRBD1 or TRBD2 (7 bases each). Germline-derived CDR1 and CDR2 are MNHEY and SVGAGI. There are 15 residues in the CDR3. With 5 bases removed from V and 3 bases from J, the gap between germline ends came to 14 bases. CDR3 amino acids: CASSRQGGFYNEQFF. The DNA for the CDR3 is TGTGCCAGCAGTCGACAGGGAGGGTTCTACAATGAGCAGTTCTTC.

The genes are TRBV6-1 and TRBJ2-7; D could derive from TRBD1 or TRBD2 (5 bases each). Per germline, CDR1 MNHNS and CDR2 SASEGT. V dropped 2 bases and J dropped 5 bases, with 16 bases sitting between them. The CDR3 loop spans 15 amino acids. This CDR3 reads CASSERWDPEDEQYF. DNA of the CDR3: TGTGCCAGCAGTGAAAGGTGGGACCCCGAGGACGAGCAGTACTTC.

This clone was seen a few times. The chain recombines TRBV28 with TRBJ1-2; D is unresolved. Per the germline V gene, CDR1 is MDHEN and CDR2 is SYDVKM. V was clipped by 1 base and J by 4 bases, with 7 bases between them. The CDR3 consists of 13 residues. The CDR3 DNA reads as TGTGCCAGCAGTTTATACGGACTCTATGGCTACACCTTC. Translation gives CASSLYGLYGYTF.

V and J are TRBV7-2 and TRBJ1-1; 7 nucleotides line up with TRBD1. J gave up 1 base and V 4 bases, and 3 bases lay outside the gene matches. Germline CDR1 reads SGHTA; CDR2 reads FQGNSA. The CDR3 length is 14 residues. The CDR3 is CASSSSGGNTEAFF. The CDR3 DNA reads TGTGCCAGCAGCTCCTCAGGGGGGAACACTGAAGCTTTCTTT.

This chain joins TRBV20-1 and TRBJ2-5, with D hard to call. The CDR3 has 11 amino acids. Germline CDR1 reads DFQATT; CDR2 reads SNEGSKA (reference sequence). Between the trimmed V and J ends, which lost 8 bases and 4 bases, there was a span of 11 bases. The CDR3 DNA is TGCAGTAAATCTTATACAGAGACCCAGTACTTC. Translation gives CSKSYTETQYF.

Comment on this clone: Mismatch with germline at one junction end may stem from a read error. This same CDR3 is encoded by further DNA sequences in the sample. The rearrangement uses TRBV7-3 and TRBJ2-2, with 12 bases aligning to TRBD2. The CDR3 consists of 17 residues. Germline assignment: CDR1 SGHTA and CDR2 FQGTGA. The CDR3: CASSLTPGLAGSGELFF. The CDR3 DNA reads as TGCGCCAGCAGCTTAACGCCCGGACTAGCGGGATCCGGGGAGCTGTTTTTT. The full variable domain, completed using reference TRBV7-3 and TRBJ2-2, is GAGVSQTPSNKVTEKGKYVELRCDPISGHTALYWYRQSLGQGPEFLIYFQGTGAADDSGLPNDRFFAVRPEGSVSTLKIQRTERGDSAVYLCASSLTPGLAGSGELFFGEGSRLTVL.

This chain joins TRBV5-1 and TRBJ2-2, with 9 bases aligning to TRBD1. Germline CDR1 reads SGHRS; CDR2 reads YFSETQ. With 4 bases clipped from V and 4 bases from J, the junction kept 5 bases outside the gene matches. The CDR3 totals 15 residues. The CDR3 coding sequence is TGCGCCAGCAGCCAGGGACAGGGAGCCACCGGGGAGCTGTTTTTT. Amino acid sequence: CASSQGQGATGELFF.

This clone was counted once. The CDR3 protein is CASSLALAGVNEQFF. The CDR3 DNA follows: TGTGCCAGCAGCCTGGCTCTAGCGGGAGTAAATGAGCAGTTCTTC. This chain links TRBV7-2 with TRBJ2-1, with TRBD2 matching 10 bases. V lost 5 bases to trimming and J lost 7 bases; unmatched junction nucleotides: 8. CDR1 SGHTA and CDR2 FQGNSA come from the germline V gene. CDR3 length equals 15 residues.

This rearrangement joins TRBV28 to TRBJ1-5, with TRBD1 matching 7 bases. The length of the CDR3 is 15 residues. V lost 6 bases and J lost 1; bases outside the gene matches: 6. Germline values: CDR1 MDHEN, CDR2 SYDVKM. The CDR3 DNA is TGTGCCAGCAGAATAAGACAGGGAAGCAATCAGCCCCAGCATTTT. This translates into CASRIRQGSNQPQHF.

The chain recombines TRBV7-2 with TRBJ2-5, with 10 positions matching TRBD1. The CDR3 sequence is 16 residues long. CDR1 and CDR2 from the germline V gene are SGHTA and FQGNSA. J was trimmed by 5 bases and V by 1 base; bases with no gene match: 7. Written as DNA, the CDR3 is TGTGCCAGCAGCTTAGATCGATGGGACAGGGGTGAGACCCAGTACTTC. Protein sequence: CASSLDRWDRGETQYF. Complete variable domain (other parts from reference TRBV7-2 and TRBJ2-5): GAGVSQSPSNKVTEKGKDVELRCDPISGHTALYWYRQSLGQGLEFLIYFQGNSAPDKSGLPSDRFSAERTGGSVSTLTIQRTQQEDSAVYLCASSLDRWDRGETQYFGPGTRLLVL.

Comments on this clone: In the same sample, other DNA sequences code for this CDR3. V is TRBV7-7 and J is TRBJ2-5; TRBD2 might be the D (6 bases). The CDR3 has 13 amino acids. Trimming shortened V by 5 bases and J by 2 bases, and 9 bases separated the two germline ends. Germline loops: CDR1 SSHAT, CDR2 FNYEAQ (reference sequence). The CDR3 sequence is CASSRDFQETQYF. The DNA of the CDR3 is TGTGCCAGCAGCCGGGACTTTCAAGAGACCCAGTACTTC.

Notes on this clone: At one boundary the junction diverges from the germline segment, which might be a read error. The J gene is TRBJ1-5, the V gene TRBV7-9; D call uncertain. The CDR3 runs to 12 residues. Germline lookup yields CDR1 SEHNR and CDR2 FQNEAQ (reference sequence). CDR3 coding DNA: TGTGCCAGCAGCGTACTGGACCAGCTCCAGCATTTT. It encodes CASSVLDQLQHF.

This clone was detected only a few times. V usage is TRBV7-2 and J usage is TRBJ2-7, with TRBD2 identical over 10 bases. V shed 5 bases, J shed 2 bases, and the junction held 6 bases outside the gene matches. CDR3 length: 15 amino acids. The germline V gene encodes CDR1 SGHTA and CDR2 FQGNSA. The CDR3 reads CASSRTSGPTYEQYF. CDR3 DNA sequence: TGTGCCAGCAGCAGGACTAGCGGACCCACCTACGAGCAGTACTTC.

The chain combines TRBV28 with TRBJ1-2, with 9 nucleotides matching TRBD1. J lost 3 bases, V lost 0 bases, and 5 bases had no gene match. The germline V gene encodes CDR1 MDHEN and CDR2 SYDVKM. The CDR3 sequence is 16 residues long. CDR3 residues: CASSLWGTGRDYGYTF. The CDR3 bases are TGTGCCAGCAGTTTATGGGGGACAGGGCGCGACTATGGCTACACCTTC.